What follows are 3 T cell receptor beta chains derived from one specimen sequenced in a study of blood T cells in healthy people across ages (dated by TCRdb to 2015 to 2017). Library preparation used 5' RACE. The run used an Illumina HiSeq 2500. A second roughly 6 to 12 cycle PCR used a sample-barcoded 5' primer and a J-beta primer mix. TCRdb reprocessing: public reads trimmed at Q25 with fastp, clones called with MiXCR, in-frame beta chains kept. For every CDR3 protein sequence, its rows merge into one entry that carries the most common genes and DNA. The sample has about a million distinct CDR3 sequences on record, under 40% of them singletons. Around 12% of the sample rests with the top ten. The sample taken for sequencing was blood. These receptors all come from a man aged 18 to 30 in good health.

The chain combines TRBV11-1 with TRBJ1-1; the D is unclear. Trimming removed 2 bases from V and 2 bases from J, with 15 bases in between. Germline CDR1 is SGHAT and CDR2 is FQDESV (reference sequence). The length of the CDR3 is 16 residues. CDR3 bases: TGTGCCAGCAGCTTACAATCCAACAGACTCAACACTGAAGCTTTCTTT. Its protein product is CASSLQSNRLNTEAFF.

This clonotype was found a few times. The rearrangement uses TRBV11-2 and TRBJ1-4, with 7 bases that match TRBD1. Germline V gene data show CDR1 as SGHAT and CDR2 as FQNNGV. After removal of 3 bases from V and 5 bases from J, the junction contained 6 bases not matched to a gene. The CDR3 length is 15 residues. The CDR3 region is CASSFTDRTNEKLFF. The CDR3 DNA follows: TGTGCCAGCAGCTTCACGGACAGGACCAATGAAAAACTGTTTTTT. Using reference TRBV11-2 and TRBJ1-4 for the parts outside the CDR3, the full variable domain is EAGVAQSPRYKIIEKRQSVAFWCNPISGHATLYWYQQILGQGPKLLIQFQNNGVVDDSQLPKDRFSAERLKGVDSTLKIQPAKLEDSAVYLCASSFTDRTNEKLFFGSGTQLSVL.

The gene calls are TRBV29-1 and TRBJ1-1; D is perhaps TRBD1 (6 bases). Germline V gene data show CDR1 as SQVTM and CDR2 as ANQGSEA. CDR3 length: 12 amino acids. Deletions cut 6 bases from V and 5 bases from J, with 13 bases between. The CDR3 region has the DNA TGCAGCGTACAGGGCCCGAGGACTGAAGCTTTCTTT. It specifies CSVQGPRTEAFF.